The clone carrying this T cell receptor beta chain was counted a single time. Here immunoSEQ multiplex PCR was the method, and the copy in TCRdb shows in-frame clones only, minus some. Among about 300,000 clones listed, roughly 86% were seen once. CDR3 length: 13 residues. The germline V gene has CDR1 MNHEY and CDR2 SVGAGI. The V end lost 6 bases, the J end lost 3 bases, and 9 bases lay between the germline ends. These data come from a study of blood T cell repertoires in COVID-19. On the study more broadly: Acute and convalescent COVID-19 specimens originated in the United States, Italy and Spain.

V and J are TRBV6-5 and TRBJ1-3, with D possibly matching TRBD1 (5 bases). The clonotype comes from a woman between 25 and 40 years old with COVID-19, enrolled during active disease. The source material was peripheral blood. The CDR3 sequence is CASSQGLGNTIYF. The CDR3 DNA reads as TGTGCCAGCAGCCAGGGACTTGGAAACACCATATATTTT.